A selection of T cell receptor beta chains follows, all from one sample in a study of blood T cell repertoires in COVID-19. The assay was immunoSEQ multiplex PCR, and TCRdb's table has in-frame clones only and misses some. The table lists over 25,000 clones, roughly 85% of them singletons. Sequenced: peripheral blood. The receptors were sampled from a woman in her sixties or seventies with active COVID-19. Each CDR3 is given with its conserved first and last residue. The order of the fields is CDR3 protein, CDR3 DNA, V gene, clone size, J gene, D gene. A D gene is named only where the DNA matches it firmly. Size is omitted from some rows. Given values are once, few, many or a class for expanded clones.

CDR3 protein: CASSYRGRVGAFF; CDR3 DNA: TGTGCCAGCAGTTACAGGGGAAGGGTCGGAGCTTTCTTT; V gene: TRBV6-5; clone size: .; J gene: TRBJ1-1; D gene: .
CDR3 protein: CASRQGQETQYF; CDR3 DNA: TGTGCCAGCCGACAGGGGCAAGAGACCCAGTACTTC; V gene: TRBV18; clone size: .; J gene: TRBJ2-5; D gene: TRBD1
CDR3 protein: CASSPFLGGAYEQYF; CDR3 DNA: TGTGCCAGTAGCCCCTTCCTGGGGGGAGCCTACGAGCAGTACTTC; V gene: TRBV19; clone size: .; J gene: TRBJ2-7; D gene: .
CDR3 protein: CASSIYAEGYNYGYTF; CDR3 DNA: TGTGCCAGTAGTATATATGCGGAGGGTTACAACTATGGCTACACCTTC; V gene: TRBV19; clone size: .; J gene: TRBJ1-2; D gene: .
CDR3 protein: CASSIRPGQGARRNTEAFF; CDR3 DNA: TGTGCCAGTAGTATACGGCCGGGACAGGGGGCGCGGAGGAACACTGAAGCTTTCTTT; V gene: TRBV19; clone size: once; J gene: TRBJ1-1; D gene: TRBD1
CDR3 protein: CASSPRSRAYNEQFF; CDR3 DNA: TGTGCCAGCAGTCCTCGGTCTAGAGCGTACAATGAGCAGTTCTTC; V gene: TRBV6-5; clone size: .; J gene: TRBJ2-1; D gene: .
CDR3 protein: CASSRDRGPGNTIYF; CDR3 DNA: TGTGCCAGCAGCCGGGACAGGGGGCCTGGAAACACCATATATTTT; V gene: TRBV7-2; clone size: .; J gene: TRBJ1-3; D gene: TRBD1
CDR3 protein: CASSSPTLNTEAFF; CDR3 DNA: TGTGCCAGCAGCTCTCCTACTCTGAACACTGAAGCTTTCTTT; V gene: TRBV7-2; clone size: .; J gene: TRBJ1-1; D gene: .
CDR3 protein: CSVVRTSGAYNEQFF; CDR3 DNA: TGCAGCGTTGTTAGGACTAGCGGGGCCTACAATGAGCAGTTCTTC; V gene: TRBV29-1; clone size: .; J gene: TRBJ2-1; D gene: TRBD2
CDR3 protein: CASRSTGGARYGYTF; CDR3 DNA: TGTGCCAGCAGGTCAACAGGGGGCGCGCGTTATGGCTACACCTTC; V gene: TRBV28; clone size: .; J gene: TRBJ1-2; D gene: TRBD1
CDR3 protein: CASSSGTGGTGYTF; CDR3 DNA: TGTGCCAGCAGCTCGGGGACAGGGGGAACTGGCTACACCTTC; V gene: TRBV7-3; clone size: .; J gene: TRBJ1-2; D gene: TRBD1
CDR3 protein: CSAGVNDGYTF; CDR3 DNA: TGCAGTGCAGGGGTCAACGACGGCTACACCTTC; V gene: TRBV20-1; clone size: once; J gene: TRBJ1-2; D gene: .
CDR3 protein: CASSPRGSTEAFF; CDR3 DNA: TGTGCCAGCTCACCACGAGGGAGCACTGAAGCTTTCTTT; V gene: TRBV18; clone size: .; J gene: TRBJ1-1; D gene: .
CDR3 protein: CASSKATGANVLTF; CDR3 DNA: TGTGCCAGCAGTAAAGCTACAGGGGCCAACGTCCTGACTTTC; V gene: TRBV2; clone size: .; J gene: TRBJ2-6; D gene: .
CDR3 protein: CASRTGLAIEQFF; CDR3 DNA: TGTGCCAGCAGAACGGGACTAGCCATAGAGCAGTTCTTC; V gene: TRBV28; clone size: .; J gene: TRBJ2-1; D gene: TRBD2
CDR3 protein: CASSLDWTNTGELFF; CDR3 DNA: TGCGCCAGCAGCTTAGACTGGACTAACACCGGGGAGCTGTTTTTT; V gene: TRBV5-1; clone size: .; J gene: TRBJ2-2; D gene: .
CDR3 protein: CASSVGGSNTGELFF; CDR3 DNA: TGTGCCAGCAGCGTAGGCGGATCGAACACCGGGGAGCTGTTTTTT; V gene: TRBV9; clone size: .; J gene: TRBJ2-2; D gene: .